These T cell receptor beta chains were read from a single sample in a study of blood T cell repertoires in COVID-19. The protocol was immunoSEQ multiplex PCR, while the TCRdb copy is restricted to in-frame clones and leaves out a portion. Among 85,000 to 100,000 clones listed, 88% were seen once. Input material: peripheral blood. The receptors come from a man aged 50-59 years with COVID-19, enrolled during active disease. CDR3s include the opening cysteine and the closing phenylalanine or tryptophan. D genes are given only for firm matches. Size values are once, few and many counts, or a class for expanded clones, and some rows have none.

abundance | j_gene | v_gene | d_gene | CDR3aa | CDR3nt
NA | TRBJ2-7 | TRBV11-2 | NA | CASSSTVSSYEQYF | TGTGCCAGCAGCTCCACAGTGAGCTCCTACGAGCAGTACTTC
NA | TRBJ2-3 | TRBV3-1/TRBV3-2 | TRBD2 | CASSQVFTSGDLTDTQYF | TGTGCCAGCAGCCAAGTCTTTACTAGCGGGGACCTCACAGATACGCAGTATTTT
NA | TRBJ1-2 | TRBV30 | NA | CAWSSTRRTKGYTF | TGTGCCTGGAGTTCCACCAGGCGAACGAAGGGCTACACCTTC
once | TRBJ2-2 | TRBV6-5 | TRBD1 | CASTRDRSNTGELFF | TGTGCCAGCACCCGGGACAGGAGTAACACCGGGGAGCTGTTTTTT
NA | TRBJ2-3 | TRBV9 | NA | CASSDAGGTDTQYF | TGTGCCAGCAGCGACGCAGGGGGCACAGATACGCAGTATTTT
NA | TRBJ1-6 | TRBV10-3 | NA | CAISSLNRTLHF | TGTGCCATCAGCTCCCTGAACAGAACCCTCCACTTT
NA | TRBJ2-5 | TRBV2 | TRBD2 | CASSDATSDGETQYF | TGTGCCAGCAGTGATGCGACTAGCGACGGGGAGACCCAGTACTTC
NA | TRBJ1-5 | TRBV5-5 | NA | CASSTEAYSNQPQHF | TGTGCCAGCAGTACTGAAGCATATAGCAATCAGCCCCAGCATTTT
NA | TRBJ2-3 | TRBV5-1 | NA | CASSLGQRVPAGTADTQYF | TGCGCCAGCAGCTTGGGTCAGCGGGTCCCTGCCGGGACTGCAGATACGCAGTATTTT
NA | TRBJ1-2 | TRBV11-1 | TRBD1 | CASSTHTGGLGYTF | TGTGCCAGCAGCACCCATACAGGGGGCTTGGGCTACACCTTC
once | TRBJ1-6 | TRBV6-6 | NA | CASSYPGGRPLHF | TGTGCCAGCAGTTACCCGGGGGGGCGGCCCCTCCACTTT
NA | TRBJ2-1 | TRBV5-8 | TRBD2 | CASSLYGGAGDEQFF | TGTGCCAGCAGCTTGTACGGGGGGGCCGGGGATGAGCAGTTCTTC
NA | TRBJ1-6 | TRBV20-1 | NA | CSASAGGSSYNSPLHF | TGCAGTGCTAGTGCCGGAGGGAGCTCCTATAATTCACCCCTCCACTTT
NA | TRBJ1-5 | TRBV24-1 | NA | CATSEIHSNQPQHF | TGTGCCACCAGTGAAATCCATAGCAATCAGCCCCAGCATTTT
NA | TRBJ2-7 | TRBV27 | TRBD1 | CASSLSSGQIYEQYF | TGTGCCAGCAGTTTATCTTCGGGACAGATCTACGAGCAGTACTTC
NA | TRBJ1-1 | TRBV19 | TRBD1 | CASSVTGGGTEAFF | TGTGCCAGTAGTGTAACAGGGGGGGGGACTGAAGCTTTCTTT
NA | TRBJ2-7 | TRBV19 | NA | CASSIGRPYRAAHEQYF | TGTGCCAGTAGTATAGGGCGGCCCTACAGGGCGGCCCACGAGCAGTACTTC
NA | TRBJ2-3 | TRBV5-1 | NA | CASSLAKWELRSDTQYF | TGCGCCAGCAGCTTGGCCAAATGGGAGCTTAGGTCAGATACGCAGTATTTT
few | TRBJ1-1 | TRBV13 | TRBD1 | CASSYGPGTGETEAFF | TGTGCCAGCAGCTATGGCCCCGGGACAGGGGAGACTGAAGCTTTCTTT
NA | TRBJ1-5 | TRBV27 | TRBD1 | CASRPDRGSNQPQHF | TGTGCCAGCAGGCCCGACAGGGGAAGCAATCAGCCCCAGCATTTT
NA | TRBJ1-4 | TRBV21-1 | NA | CASSKLQQTSDEKLFF | TGTGCCAGCAGCAAATTACAACAGACTAGTGATGAAAAACTGTTTTTT
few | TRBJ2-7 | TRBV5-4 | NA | CASSLQGHSYEQYF | TGTGCCAGCAGCTTACAGGGTCACTCCTACGAGCAGTACTTC
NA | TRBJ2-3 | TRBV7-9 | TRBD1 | CASSGQGPWPHTDTQYF | TGTGCCAGCAGCGGACAGGGTCCCTGGCCCCACACAGATACGCAGTATTTT
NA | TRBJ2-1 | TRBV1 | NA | CTSTRPGGPIPSYNEQFF | TGCACCAGCACCCGGCCGGGGGGGCCCATTCCCTCCTACAATGAGCAGTTCTTC
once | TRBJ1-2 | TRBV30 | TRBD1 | CAWTAPGTGRFNYGYTF | TGTGCCTGGACCGCCCCCGGGACAGGTAGATTTAACTATGGCTACACCTTC
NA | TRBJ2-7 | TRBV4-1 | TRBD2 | CASSQGTSGYEQYF | TGCGCCAGCAGCCAAGGGACTAGCGGCTACGAGCAGTACTTC
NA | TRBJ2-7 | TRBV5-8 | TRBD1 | CASSFNLGQGISYEQYF | TGTGCCAGCAGCTTTAACTTGGGACAGGGGATTTCCTACGAGCAGTACTTC
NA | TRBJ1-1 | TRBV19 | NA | CASSSSGDGEAFF | TGTGCCAGTAGTTCATCAGGGGACGGTGAAGCTTTCTTT
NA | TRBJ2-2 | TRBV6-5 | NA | CASSWGGDTGELFF | TGTGCCAGCAGTTGGGGGGGCGACACCGGGGAGCTGTTTTTT
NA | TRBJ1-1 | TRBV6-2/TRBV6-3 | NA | CASSSSVTVNTEAFF | TGTGCCAGCAGCTCGTCCGTTACGGTGAACACTGAAGCTTTCTTT
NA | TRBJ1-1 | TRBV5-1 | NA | CASSLQGNTEAFF | TGCGCCAGCAGCTTGCAGGGTAACACTGAAGCTTTCTTT
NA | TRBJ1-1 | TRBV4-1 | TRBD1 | CASSQPAGGPEAFF | TGCGCCAGCAGCCAACCAGCAGGGGGCCCTGAAGCTTTCTTT
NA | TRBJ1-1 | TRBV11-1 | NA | CASSLWGEMNTEAFF | TGTGCCAGCAGCTTGTGGGGCGAAATGAACACTGAAGCTTTCTTT
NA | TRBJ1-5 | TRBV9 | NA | CASSGGHVNQPQHF | TGTGCCAGCAGCGGGGGACACGTCAATCAGCCCCAGCATTTT
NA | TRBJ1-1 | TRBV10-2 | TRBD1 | CASSDLPGQKKNTEAFF | TGCGCCAGCAGTGACCTCCCGGGACAGAAAAAGAACACTGAAGCTTTCTTT
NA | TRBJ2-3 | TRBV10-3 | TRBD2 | CAISESGLAGGYSTDTQYF | TGTGCCATCAGTGAGTCAGGGCTAGCGGGGGGATATAGCACAGATACGCAGTATTTT
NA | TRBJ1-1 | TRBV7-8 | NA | CASSLGGRVEAFF | TGTGCCAGCAGCTTAGGTGGGAGAGTGGAAGCTTTCTTT
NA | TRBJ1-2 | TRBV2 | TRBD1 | CANKPGQVATSYGYTF | TGTGCCAACAAACCGGGACAGGTCGCTACTAGCTATGGCTACACCTTC
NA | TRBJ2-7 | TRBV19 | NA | CASSPGLRSYEQYF | TGTGCCAGTAGTCCCGGACTTAGGTCCTACGAGCAGTACTTC
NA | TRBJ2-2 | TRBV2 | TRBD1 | CASREYRGPGGELFF | TGTGCCAGCAGGGAATACAGGGGGCCTGGCGGGGAGCTGTTTTTT
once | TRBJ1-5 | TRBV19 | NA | CASSIETALKNQPQHF | TGTGCCAGTAGTATAGAGACAGCACTCAAAAATCAGCCCCAGCATTTT
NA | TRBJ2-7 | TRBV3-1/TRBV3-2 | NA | CASRGTNYEQYF | TGTGCCAGCAGGGGGACAAACTACGAGCAGTACTTC
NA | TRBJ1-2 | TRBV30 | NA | CAWSGQTGYTF | TGTGCCTGGAGTGGACAGACGGGCTACACCTTC
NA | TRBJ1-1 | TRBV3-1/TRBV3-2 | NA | CASSQERVSQGNEAFF | TGTGCCAGCAGCCAAGAAAGGGTCTCACAGGGCAATGAAGCTTTCTTT
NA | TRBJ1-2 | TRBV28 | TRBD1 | CASSPAGQALYGYTF | TGTGCCAGCAGTCCAGCGGGACAGGCCCTCTATGGCTACACCTTC